Below, 22 T cell receptor beta chains from the same sample are listed, as sequenced in a study of shared clonotypes between healthy human individuals. Method: immunoSEQ multiplex PCR; TCRdb's copy keeps in-frame clones and lacks some. Of 780,000 or so clones listed, 72% are singletons. The specimen was memory CD4+ T cells sorted from blood. This sample's subset: CD45RA-negative fraction. Receptors were obtained from a woman aged 25 to 39 in good health.

This clone was found a few times. The gene calls are TRBV28 and TRBJ1-2; 8 bases are a match to TRBD1. V shed 7 bases, J shed 8 bases, and the junction held 12 bases outside the gene matches. The germline V gene has CDR1 MDHEN and CDR2 SYDVKM. CDR3 size: 14 residues. The CDR3 nucleotides read TGTGCCAGCACCCTAAACCCAGGGGGCAGGGGCTACACCTTC. This translates into CASTLNPGGRGYTF.

The J gene is TRBJ2-1, the V gene TRBV6-5; no reliable D call. The ends were cut back, 8 bases at V and 3 bases at J, with 11 bases in the middle. The CDR3 has 13 residues. The V gene's germline CDR1 is MNHEY and CDR2 SVGAGI. The CDR3 loop reads CASGRSFYNEQFF. In nucleotides, the CDR3 is TGTGCCAGCGGTCGGAGTTTCTACAATGAGCAGTTCTTC.

The chain joins TRBV19 to TRBJ2-3, with a weak D call TRBD2 (5 bases). V was trimmed by 10 bases and J by 1 base, leaving 15 bases between them. The CDR3 contains 14 residues. Germline CDR1 reads LNHDA; CDR2 reads SQIVND (reference sequence). Written as DNA, the CDR3 is TGTGCCACCGAGGCCGTCGGGGGCACAGATACGCAGTATTTT. Translation: CATEAVGGTDTQYF. The full variable domain, its missing parts supplied by reference TRBV19 and TRBJ2-3, is DGGITQSPKYLFRKEGQNVTLSCEQNLNHDAMYWYRQDPGQGLRLIYYSQIVNDFQKGDIAEGYSVSREKKESFPLTVTSAQKNPTAFYLCATEAVGGTDTQYFGPGTRLTVL.

The V and J genes are TRBV5-4 and TRBJ2-3, with a weak D call TRBD2 (6 bases). Trimming pared 0 bases from V and 2 bases from J, leaving 10 bases between. This CDR3 has 15 amino acids. The germline gives CDR1 SGHNT, CDR2 YYREEE (reference sequence). CDR3 sequence reads: CASSLEREYTDTQYF. CDR3 nucleotides: TGTGCCAGCAGCTTGGAACGGGAGTACACAGATACGCAGTATTTT. The full variable domain, completed using reference TRBV5-4 and TRBJ2-3, is ETGVTQSPTHLIKTRGQQVTLRCSSQSGHNTVSWYQQALGQGPQFIFQYYREEENGRGNFPPRFSGLQFPNYSSELNVNALELDDSALYLCASSLEREYTDTQYFGPGTRLTVL.

J is TRBJ2-4 and V is TRBV5-1; 7 nucleotides match TRBD1. V shed 3 bases and J 3 bases; nucleotides not matched to a gene: 3. This CDR3 has 14 amino acids. Germline V gene data show CDR1 as SGHRS and CDR2 as YFSETQ. CDR3 amino acids: CASSSGQDKNIQYF. CDR3 coding DNA: TGCGCCAGCAGCTCCGGACAGGACAAAAACATTCAGTACTTC. The variable domain in full, completed from reference TRBV5-1 and TRBJ2-4, reads KAGVTQTPRYLIKTRGQQVTLSCSPISGHRSVSWYQQTPGQGLQFLFEYFSETQRNKGNFPGRFSGRQFSNSRSEMNVSTLELGDSALYLCASSSGQDKNIQYFGAGTRLSVL.

V gene TRBV7-2 combines with J gene TRBJ2-3; 7 positions match TRBD2. From germline, CDR1 is SGHTA and CDR2 FQGNSA. The CDR3 totals 14 residues. The V and J ends lost 3 bases and 3 bases, in that order; junction bases with no gene match: 3. The CDR3 protein is CASSFGTTTDTQYF. The CDR3 region has the DNA TGTGCCAGCAGCTTCGGGACTACGACAGATACGCAGTATTTT.

The V gene is TRBV9, the J gene TRBJ2-1; 8 bases are a match to TRBD2. In germline, CDR1 is SGDLS, CDR2 YYNGEE. The V segment lost 0 bases and the J segment 4 bases; nucleotides outside the gene matches: 9. This CDR3 is 17 amino acids long. The CDR3 DNA sequence: TGTGCCAGCAGCGTAGCGTGGCGGGAGGATCTTTACAATGAGCAGTTCTTC. It encodes CASSVAWREDLYNEQFF. Full variable domain (missing parts from reference TRBV9 and TRBJ2-1): DSGVTQTPKHLITATGQRVTLRCSPRSGDLSVYWYQQSLDQGLQFLIQYYNGEERAKGNILERFSAQQFPDLHSELNLSSLELGDSALYFCASSVAWREDLYNEQFFGPGTRLTVL.

The rearrangement uses TRBV28 and TRBJ1-5; TRBD1 aligns across 8 bases. The CDR3 is 16 residues long. With 5 bases clipped from V and 5 bases from J, the junction kept 11 bases outside the gene matches. From germline, CDR1 is MDHEN and CDR2 SYDVKM. Here the CDR3 DNA reads TGTGCCAGCAGTAAGATAGGACAGGGCAAGTATCAGCCCCAGCATTTT. Its translation: CASSKIGQGKYQPQHF.

The rearrangement links TRBV19 to TRBJ1-4; D might be TRBD1 (5 bases). The CDR3 is 15 amino acids. The germline V gene encodes CDR1 LNHDA and CDR2 SQIVND (reference sequence). Trimming took off 0 bases at V and 5 bases at J, with 10 bases between the two ends. The CDR3 DNA sequence: TGTGCCAGTAGTATAGAGTCAGGGCGGAATGAAAAACTGTTTTTT. Translated: CASSIESGRNEKLFF.

As for this clone: This specimen includes other DNA sequences encoding the same CDR3. The V gene is TRBV2, the J gene TRBJ2-2; D possibly corresponds to TRBD1 (6 bases). CDR3 size: 13 residues. V was shortened by 3 bases and J by 5 bases, with 7 bases between the two germline ends. The V gene's germline CDR1 is SNHLY and CDR2 FYNNEI. The CDR3 protein is CASSEQGTGELFF. The CDR3, as DNA: TGTGCCAGCAGTGAGCAGGGGACCGGGGAGCTGTTTTTT.

The sample holds many counts of this clone. CDR3 nucleotides: TGTGCCAGTAACCCTAGCGGGTATGCCTACAATGAGCAGTTCTTC. Encoded protein: CASNPSGYAYNEQFF. The chain combines TRBV19 with TRBJ2-1; the match to TRBD2 covers 8 bases. Germline V CDR1 and CDR2: LNHDA, SQIVND (reference sequence). There are 15 residues in the CDR3. The V segment lost 7 bases and the J segment 2 bases; nucleotides outside the gene matches: 7. Full variable domain (missing parts from reference TRBV19 and TRBJ2-1): DGGITQSPKYLFRKEGQNVTLSCEQNLNHDAMYWYRQDPGQGLRLIYYSQIVNDFQKGDIAEGYSVSREKKESFPLTVTSAQKNPTAFYLCASNPSGYAYNEQFFGPGTRLTVL.

On this clone: A read error is possible here, since a much larger clone lies one base away. Other nucleotide sequences from this sample produce the same CDR3. V and J are TRBV6-5 and TRBJ1-2; D not certain. Germline values: CDR1 MNHEY, CDR2 SVGAGI. The CDR3 is 11 amino acids. V lost 8 bases and J lost 2, with 6 bases in between. The CDR3: CASGQNYGYTF. CDR3 nucleotides: TGTGCCAGCGGCCAGAACTATGGCTACACCTTC.

This sequence joins TRBV11-3 and TRBJ1-3; D is undetermined. Trimming removed 4 bases from V and 3 bases from J, with 4 bases in between. Germline V gives CDR1 SGHNT, CDR2 YENEEA. CDR3 length: 12 residues. CDR3: CASSSNGNTIYF. DNA of the CDR3: TGTGCCAGCAGCTCAAATGGAAACACCATATATTTT.

CDR3 nucleotides: TGCGCCAGCAGCTTGGATGCTAGCGGGAGAGCGGAGACCCAGTACTTC. Translation gives CASSLDASGRAETQYF. V and J are TRBV5-1 and TRBJ2-5; TRBD2 agrees at 10 bases. Germline assignment: CDR1 SGHRS and CDR2 YFSETQ. CDR3 length equals 16 residues. With V trimmed by 0 bases and J by 5 bases, 7 bases remained unmatched.

The rearrangement links TRBV29-1 to TRBJ2-7; 14 bases fit TRBD2. J gave up 3 bases and V 6 bases, and 10 bases lay outside the gene matches. Per the germline V gene, CDR1 is SQVTM and CDR2 is ANQGSEA. The CDR3 is made up of 16 amino acids. The CDR3 sequence: CSVDGTSGSSYYEQYF. The CDR3 coding sequence is TGCAGCGTAGATGGGACTAGCGGGAGTTCATACTACGAGCAGTACTTC.

The chain employs TRBV5-1 and TRBJ2-1; tentatively, D is TRBD1 or TRBD2 (5 bases each). The CDR3 runs 14 residues. The germline V gene has CDR1 SGHRS and CDR2 YFSETQ. V was pared by 2 bases and J by 6 bases, with 12 bases between. The CDR3 spells CASSFGGVGNEQFF. In DNA form, the CDR3 reads TGCGCCAGCAGCTTTGGGGGAGTCGGCAATGAGCAGTTCTTC.

The rearrangement uses TRBV28 and TRBJ2-7; no firm D call. This CDR3 contains 12 residues. With 0 bases removed from V and 5 bases from J, the gap between germline ends came to 5 bases. CDR1 and CDR2 from the germline V gene are MDHEN and SYDVKM. CDR3 in amino acids: CASSLWGNEQYF. For the CDR3, the DNA is TGTGCCAGCAGTTTATGGGGCAACGAGCAGTACTTC. Full variable domain (missing parts from reference TRBV28 and TRBJ2-7): DVKVTQSSRYLVKRTGEKVFLECVQDMDHENMFWYRQDPGLGLRLIYFSYDVKMKEKGDIPEGYSVSREKKERFSLILESASTNQTSMYLCASSLWGNEQYFGPGTRLTVT.

V gene TRBV18 combines with J gene TRBJ1-1, with a weak D call TRBD1 (5 bases). Per germline, CDR1 KGHSH and CDR2 LQKENI. This CDR3 is 16 amino acids long. The germline V and J ends were trimmed by 0 bases and 1 base, with 12 bases remaining between them. The CDR3 is CASSPPGRVENTEAFF. CDR3 in DNA: TGTGCCAGCTCACCACCGGGACGGGTGGAGAACACTGAAGCTTTCTTT.

V is TRBV4-2 and J is TRBJ2-3, with 9 bases lining up with TRBD2. With V trimmed by 1 base and J by 1 base, 9 bases remained unmatched. The germline V gene has CDR1 LGHNA and CDR2 YNFKEQ. The length of the CDR3 is 18 residues. This CDR3 is CASSQGPTSGPRTDTQYF. The CDR3 region has the DNA TGTGCCAGCAGCCAAGGTCCGACTAGCGGACCTCGCACAGATACGCAGTATTTT.

In its sample, this clone was seen a few times. The sample has other DNA sequences that encode this CDR3 too. This sequence joins TRBV28 and TRBJ1-5; D gene ambiguous. This CDR3 spans 12 amino acids. CDR1 is MDHEN and CDR2 is SYDVKM in the germline V gene. V lost 1 base to trimming and J lost 7 bases, with 5 bases between them. Here the CDR3 reads CASSLYGQPQHF. The CDR3, as DNA: TGTGCCAGCAGTTTATACGGGCAGCCCCAGCATTTT.

The gene calls are TRBV6-1 and TRBJ1-1; 10 bases agree with TRBD1. The trim removed 7 bases at V and 6 bases at J, leaving 8 bases unmatched. Per germline, CDR1 MNHNS and CDR2 SASEGT. The CDR3 spans 14 residues. For the CDR3, the DNA is TGTGCCAGCAACCGAGGACAGGGGGTATCTGAAGCTTTCTTT. As protein: CASNRGQGVSEAFF.

The chain has TRBV5-8 and TRBJ1-1; possible D gene TRBD1, 6 bases. Deletions cut 1 base from V and 1 base from J, with 11 bases between. The CDR3 loop spans 15 amino acids. Germline V lookup: CDR1 SGHTS, CDR2 YDEGEE. CDR3 sequence: CASSLLWTANTEAFF. The CDR3 nucleotides read TGTGCCAGCAGCTTGTTGTGGACAGCGAACACTGAAGCTTTCTTT.